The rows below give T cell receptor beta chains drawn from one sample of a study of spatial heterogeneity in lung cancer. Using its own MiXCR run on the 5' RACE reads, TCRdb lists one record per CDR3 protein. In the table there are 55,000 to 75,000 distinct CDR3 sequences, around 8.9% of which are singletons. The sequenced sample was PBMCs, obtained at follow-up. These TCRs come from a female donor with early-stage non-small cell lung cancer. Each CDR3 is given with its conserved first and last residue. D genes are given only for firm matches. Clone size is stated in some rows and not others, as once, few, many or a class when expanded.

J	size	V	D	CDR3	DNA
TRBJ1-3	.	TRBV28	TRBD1	CASSSPGGGLSGNTIYF	TGTGCCAGCAGCTCCCCAGGGGGGGGGCTGTCTGGAAACACCATATATTTT
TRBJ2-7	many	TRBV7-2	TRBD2	CASSRRLAGAPQYF	TGTGCCAGCAGCCGTAGACTAGCGGGGGCACCTCAGTACTTC
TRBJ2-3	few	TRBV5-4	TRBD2	CASSLRSSGRGPDTQYF	TGTGCCAGCAGCTTGAGGTCTAGCGGGAGAGGCCCAGATACGCAGTATTTT
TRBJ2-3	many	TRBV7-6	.	CASSLKGREDTQYF	TGTGCCAGCAGCTTAAAGGGGCGGGAAGATACGCAGTATTTT
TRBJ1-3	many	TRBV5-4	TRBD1	CASSGTGGSGNTIYF	TGTGCCAGCAGCGGCACAGGGGGCTCTGGAAACACCATATATTTT
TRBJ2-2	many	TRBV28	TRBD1	CASRTGGANTGELFF	TGTGCCAGCAGAACAGGGGGCGCGAACACCGGGGAGCTGTTTTTT
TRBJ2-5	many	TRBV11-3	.	CASSLFSQETQYF	TGTGCCAGCAGCTTATTCTCTCAAGAGACCCAGTACTTC
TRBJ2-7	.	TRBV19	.	CATKPGPQSYEQYF	TGTGCCACCAAGCCGGGACCGCAATCCTACGAGCAGTACTTC
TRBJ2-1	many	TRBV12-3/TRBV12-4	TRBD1	CATKDRQGADEQFF	TGTGCCACCAAGGATAGACAGGGGGCTGATGAGCAGTTCTTC
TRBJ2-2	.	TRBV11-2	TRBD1	CASSYRDRDTGELFF	TGTGCCAGCAGCTACCGGGACAGGGACACCGGGGAGCTGTTTTTT
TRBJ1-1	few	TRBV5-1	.	CASSLMSGLNTEAFF	TGCGCCAGCAGCTTGATGTCAGGGTTGAACACTGAAGCTTTCTTT
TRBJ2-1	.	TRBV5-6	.	CASSLGGMVGEQFF	TGTGCCAGCAGCTTGGGAGGAATGGTCGGTGAGCAGTTCTTC
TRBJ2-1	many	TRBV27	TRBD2	CASSLRVAGEINEQFF	TGTGCCAGCAGTTTGAGGGTAGCGGGAGAGATAAATGAGCAGTTCTTC
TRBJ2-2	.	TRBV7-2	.	CASSFNLAGMGELFF	TGTGCCAGCAGCTTTAATCTCGCCGGCATGGGGGAGCTGTTTTTT
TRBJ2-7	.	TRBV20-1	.	CSAREGGLSYEQYF	TGCAGTGCTAGAGAAGGGGGACTTTCCTACGAGCAGTACTTC
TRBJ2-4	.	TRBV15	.	CATSTVAKNIQYF	TGTGCCACCAGCACCGTAGCCAAAAACATTCAGTACTTC
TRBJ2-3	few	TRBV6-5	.	CASRDSFSTDTQYF	TGTGCCAGCAGGGACAGTTTTAGCACAGATACGCAGTATTTT
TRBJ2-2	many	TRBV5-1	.	CASSLGASGANTGELFF	TGCGCCAGCAGCTTAGGTGCGTCGGGAGCGAACACCGGGGAGCTGTTTTTT
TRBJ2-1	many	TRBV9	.	CASSPAGPYNEQFF	TGTGCCAGCAGCCCCGCGGGGCCTTACAATGAGCAGTTCTTC
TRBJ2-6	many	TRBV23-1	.	CASSSLRISGANVLTF	TGCGCCAGCAGTAGTTTGAGAATCTCTGGGGCCAACGTCCTGACTTTC
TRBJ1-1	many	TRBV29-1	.	CSVVQGQDEAFF	TGCAGCGTCGTACAGGGTCAGGATGAAGCTTTTTTT
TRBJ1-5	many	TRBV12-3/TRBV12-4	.	CASSLYGGVNQPQHF	TGTGCCAGCAGTTTATATGGAGGGGTCAATCAGCCCCAGCATTTT